This T cell receptor (beta chain) appears in the sequencing data of a study of blood T cell repertoires in COVID-19. Among Cohort 3 donors, those recovered had two negative PCRs, clearance, or symptom resolution. Sequenced by immunoSEQ multiplex PCR; TCRdb stores in-frame clones only, minus some. The sample contains 200,000 to 250,000 clones, roughly 87% of which appear only once. The TCR comes from a man aged 25 to 45 who had recovered from COVID-19. Sequencing was performed on PBMCs or T cells enriched from blood (not recorded which).

For the CDR3, the DNA is TGTGCCAGTACCTCCCGGGGGGGGAATCAGCCCCAGCATTTT. Residues: CASTSRGGNQPQHF. This sequence joins TRBV27 and TRBJ1-5; D may be TRBD1 (5 bases). The germline V gene encodes CDR1 MNHEY and CDR2 SMNVEV (reference sequence). The CDR3 is 14 amino acids. The V and J ends lost 9 bases and 4 bases respectively, with 16 bases between them.